This entry describes one TCR beta chain. Its specificity is not known. Time point reported: baseline, week 1 (first vaccination visit). Treatment given: pre-vaccination baseline after standard-of-care therapy. New WHO grade 3 or 4 IDH1-mutant, ATRX-lost astrocytomas were present in all donors. The entry originates in a study of a mutant IDH1 vaccine in newly diagnosed glioma. Across the study: Males made up 62.5% and females approximately 38% of treated patients, whose mean age was approximately 43 years. Study observations and caveats: It was roughly 93% of patients that developed vaccine-induced immune responses. Changes to the top peripheral T cell clonotypes appeared unrelated to pseudoprogression.

The protocol was immunoSEQ multiplex PCR, while the TCRdb copy is restricted to in-frame clones and leaves out a portion. The sample has 30,000 to 40,000 clones; roughly 80% are singletons. The TCR sequence derives from a man in his forties with glioma. Some clones in this sample may be carry-over from other donors' samples. The sequencing used PBMCs, collected from a glioma patient treated with radiotherapy, temozolomide or both.

CDR3 protein: CASSQGMNTGELFF. The CDR3 DNA is TGTGCCAGCAGCCAAGGGATGAACACCGGGGAGCTGTTTTTT. This chain connects TRBV14 to TRBJ2-2; the D is unclear. V was shortened by 1 base and J by 1 base, with 4 bases between the two germline ends. The V gene's germline CDR1 is SGHDN and CDR2 FVKESK. The CDR3 consists of 14 residues.